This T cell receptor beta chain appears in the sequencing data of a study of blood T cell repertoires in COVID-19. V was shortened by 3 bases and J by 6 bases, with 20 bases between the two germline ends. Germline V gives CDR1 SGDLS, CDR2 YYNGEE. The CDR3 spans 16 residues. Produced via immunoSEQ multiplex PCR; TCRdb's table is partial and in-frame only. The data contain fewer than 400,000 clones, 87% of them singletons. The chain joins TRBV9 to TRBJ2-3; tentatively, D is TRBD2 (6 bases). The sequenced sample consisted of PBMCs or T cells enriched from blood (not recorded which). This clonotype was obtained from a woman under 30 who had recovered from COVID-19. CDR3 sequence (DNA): TGTGCCAGCAGCGGGGTATCGGGAGCTCACGCCGATACGCAGTATTTT. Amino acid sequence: CASSGVSGAHADTQYF.